This entry describes one T cell receptor beta chain. Antigen specificity is unknown. One junction end does not reproduce the germline sequence, and a read error may be involved. This sample was included in a study of T cells in Graves' hyperthyroidism and ophthalmopathy. The study included ophthalmopathy patients with Clinical Activity Score at least 3, NOSPECS grade at least 4 and duration under 3 months. Study outcomes and limitations: In validation, the model predicted ophthalmopathy. These predictions came a median around 5.9 months before onset. A model using 13 V-J features told ophthalmopathy apart from stable hyperthyroidism. Most clonotypes expanded in the thyroid (above 0.001) were also present in blood.

Germline V CDR1 and CDR2: MDHEN, SYDVKM. The CDR3 length is 14 residues. Amplified regions were TCR beta CDR3 sequences from RNA transcripts. First-round RT-PCR with HTBI primers amplified the TCR CDR3 region. Via MiXCR, TCRdb re-called the multiplex PCR reads, giving one row per CDR3 protein. The table lists 700,000 or so distinct CDR3 sequences, about 14% of them singletons. The sequence came from a woman aged 45-65 years with Graves' ophthalmopathy. The chain links TRBV28 to TRBJ2-3; D is uncertain. Sequenced input: blood. The CDR3 DNA reads as TGTGCCATCAGTGAGCTGACAAACACAGATACGCAGTATTTT. Translation gives CAISELTNTDTQYF.